These T cell receptor beta chains were read from a single sample in a study of patients and donors after allogeneic stem cell transplantation. Each CDR3 protein is one row after TCRdb ran MiXCR on the RT-PCR reads. This table has some 960,000 distinct CDR3 sequences, around 17% appearing once. Sequencing was carried out using blood, either unsorted or a sorted T cell fraction (not recorded which). The receptors were gathered from a human donor who was either an allogeneic HSCT recipient or a stem cell or donor lymphocyte infusion donor (not recorded which). It is not recorded whose cells these are; they may come from a transplant donor. The CDR3 runs from the conserved cysteine through the conserved F or W. A D gene is named only where the DNA matches it firmly.

v_gene	len	d_gene	j_gene	CDR3aa
TRBV12-3/TRBV12-4	14	TRBD1	TRBJ1-2	CASSPPETGGGYTF
TRBV6-5	14	NA	TRBJ1-2	CASSYSLFASGYTF
TRBV10-3	15	TRBD1	TRBJ1-3	CAITQDRGAGNTIYF
TRBV9	15	NA	TRBJ2-1	CASSAPGLPYNEQFF
TRBV24-1	16	NA	TRBJ1-1	CATSDAGLGGHTEAFF
TRBV19	18	TRBD1	TRBJ1-6	CASSPPRTGFVYNSPLHF
TRBV20-1	11	TRBD2	TRBJ2-7	CSARDYYEQYF
TRBV5-1	15	TRBD2	TRBJ2-5	CASSLVLAGEETQYF
TRBV7-9	15	TRBD1	TRBJ1-2	CASSTRDRENYGYTF
TRBV11-3	17	TRBD2	TRBJ2-1	CASSLERRDYSINEQFF
TRBV27	15	TRBD2	TRBJ2-1	CASSLPSGGPNEQFF
TRBV18	14	NA	TRBJ2-5	CASSPSRSQETQYF
TRBV10-3	14	TRBD2	TRBJ2-1	CATRLAGGPREQFF
TRBV19	13	NA	TRBJ1-5	CASSIRENQPQHF
TRBV29-1	15	TRBD1	TRBJ1-2	CSVGTGWRANYGYTF
TRBV3-1	17	TRBD2	TRBJ2-2	CASSQILAGGHTGELFF
TRBV7-8	17	NA	TRBJ1-6	CASSPTGSSSYNSPLHF
TRBV5-1	15	NA	TRBJ1-1	CASSFNGELNTEAFF
TRBV2	13	NA	TRBJ2-1	CASSGGDNNEQFF
TRBV18	15	TRBD2	TRBJ2-7	CASSPRREDPYEQYF
TRBV24-1	14	NA	TRBJ2-2	CATSDLLGTGELFF
TRBV6-2/TRBV6-3	15	NA	TRBJ1-4	CASGVRTPNFVKLFF
TRBV28	16	TRBD1	TRBJ2-7	CASSTPGQGAAYEQYF
TRBV5-1	14	NA	TRBJ1-1	CASSLEQGNTEAFF
TRBV2	18	TRBD2	TRBJ2-1	CASSEAVNSGRIIDEQFF
TRBV5-1	14	NA	TRBJ2-7	CASSLEVGSGEQYF
TRBV28	18	TRBD2	TRBJ2-3	CASRLTSGLSGDTDTQYF
TRBV20-1	14	NA	TRBJ2-5	CSARAGDPQETQYF